This T cell receptor beta chain originates from a study of blood T cell repertoires in COVID-19. TCRdb's table, derived via immunoSEQ multiplex PCR, lists solely in-frame clones and lacks some. The sample holds 150,000 to 200,000 clones; about four fifths are singletons and the top ten take 11%. The CDR3 extends over 15 amino acids. Looked up from germline, CDR1 is SGHDT and CDR2 is YYEEEE. V lost 2 bases to trimming and J lost 2 bases; unmatched junction nucleotides: 6. The sample comprised peripheral blood. This clonotype originated in a man aged 60 to 69 with active or convalescent COVID-19. This chain links TRBV5-6 with TRBJ2-5; TRBD1 matches at 7 bases. The CDR3 nucleotides read TGTGCCAGCAGCTTAAGGACAGGTCCACAAGAGACCCAGTACTTC. This translates into CASSLRTGPQETQYF.